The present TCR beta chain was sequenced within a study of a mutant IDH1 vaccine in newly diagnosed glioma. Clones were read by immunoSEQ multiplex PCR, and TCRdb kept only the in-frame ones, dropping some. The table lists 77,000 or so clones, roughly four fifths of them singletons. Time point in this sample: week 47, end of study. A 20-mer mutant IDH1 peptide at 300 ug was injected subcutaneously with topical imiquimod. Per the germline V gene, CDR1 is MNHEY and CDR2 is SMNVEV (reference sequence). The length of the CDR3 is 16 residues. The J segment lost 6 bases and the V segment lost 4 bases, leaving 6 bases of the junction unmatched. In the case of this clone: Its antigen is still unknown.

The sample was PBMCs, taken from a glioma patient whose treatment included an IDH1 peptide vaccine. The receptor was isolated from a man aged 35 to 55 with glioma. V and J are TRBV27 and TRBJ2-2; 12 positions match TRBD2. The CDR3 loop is CASSSPGLAGSGELFF. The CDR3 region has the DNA TGTGCCAGCAGTTCTCCGGGACTAGCGGGTTCCGGGGAGCTGTTTTTT.